The rows below give T cell receptor beta chains drawn from one sample of a study of shared clonotypes between healthy human individuals. TCRdb's table, derived via immunoSEQ multiplex PCR, lists solely in-frame clones and lacks some. Among roughly 2.6 million clones listed, around 90% were seen once. Sequenced material: naive CD4+ T cells sorted from blood. These receptors originate from a man aged 18 to 30 in good health. The CDR3 runs from the conserved cysteine through the conserved F or W. D genes are given only for firm matches.

v_gene	j_gene	d_gene	CDR3nt	CDR3aa
TRBV21-1	TRBJ1-2	-	TGTGCCGGACTATGGGACAGGGGGAGCTATGGCTACACCTTC	CAGLWDRGSYGYTF
TRBV6-1	TRBJ1-3	-	TGTGCCAGCAGTGAAGCTTGGGGGCTTGTTAATTTT	CASSEAWGLVNF
TRBV6-1	TRBJ2-3	TRBD2	TGTGCCAGCAGTGAAGCTCGGACTAGCGGGGGCACAGATACGCAGTATTTT	CASSEARTSGGTDTQYF
TRBV5-1	TRBJ2-1	TRBD1	TGCGCCAGCAGCAGGGACAGCCCCTACAATGAGCAGTTCTTC	CASSRDSPYNEQFF
TRBV11-2	TRBJ2-1	TRBD1	TGTGCCAGCAGCTTTGACAGGGTCAATGAGCAGTTCTTC	CASSFDRVNEQFF
TRBV5-6	TRBJ2-1	-	TGTGCCAGCAGCAACCGGGCTCTGAGTAACAATGAGCAGTTCTTC	CASSNRALSNNEQFF
TRBV10-3	TRBJ1-2	-	TGTGCCATCAGTACCGGACTCCGGGATGGCTACACCTTC	CAISTGLRDGYTF
TRBV6-5	TRBJ2-7	-	TGTGCCAGCAGTACCACCGGAACCTACGAGCAGTACTTC	CASSTTGTYEQYF
TRBV18	TRBJ1-3	-	TGTGCCAGCTCACCCCTGACAGCCTCTGGAAACACCATATATTTT	CASSPLTASGNTIYF
TRBV4-1	TRBJ1-5	-	TGCGCCAGCAGCCCGGGGGGGGCAGAACGAGGTGGTAGTCAGCCCCAGCATTTT	CASSPGGAERGGSQPQHF
TRBV6-5	TRBJ1-1	TRBD1	TGTGCCAGCAGTTACTCTTACAGGGGCGCCTACACTGAAGCTTTCTTT	CASSYSYRGAYTEAFF
TRBV6-1	TRBJ2-7	-	TGTGCCAGCAGTGAAGCGCTGAGGGAGGTCTACGAGCAGTACTTC	CASSEALREVYEQYF
TRBV19	TRBJ2-7	-	TGTGCCAGTAGCCAATATTTGGAGTCCTACGAGCAGTACTTC	CASSQYLESYEQYF
TRBV7-3	TRBJ2-3	-	TGTGCCAGCAGCCCAAATTCCGATACGCAGTATTTT	CASSPNSDTQYF
TRBV6-5	TRBJ2-7	-	TGTGCCAGCAGTGTGGGGGGTACCTACGAGCAGTACTTC	CASSVGGTYEQYF
TRBV12-2	TRBJ2-7	-	TGTGCAAGTCGCTTAGATCTAGCGGGGGTATTTAAAGAGCAGTACTTC	CASRLDLAGVFKEQYF